The present T cell receptor (beta chain) was sequenced within a study of blood T cell repertoires in COVID-19. Study-level information: COVID-19 samples collected from the United States, Italy and Spain covered acute and convalescent phases. PBMCs, B-cell-depleted T cells, or T cells provided the cDNA or gDNA that made up the material.

The CDR3 consists of 15 residues. Looked up from germline, CDR1 is SGHRS and CDR2 is YFSETQ. Trimming cost V 3 bases and J 2 bases; bases outside gene matches: 5. This clone turned up a few times. Authors' data handling: Quantification of nucleated cells was approximated via reference gene primer amplification. TCRdb keeps only in-frame clones here, not all; method: immunoSEQ multiplex PCR. The D gene and trimming were derived from the DNA, and the V and J assignments and clone size from that table. Of 53,000 or so clones in the sample, about 90% were seen once. This clonotype was sampled from an elderly man with acute or convalescent COVID-19. V gene TRBV5-1 combines with J gene TRBJ1-3, with TRBD1 identical over 7 bases. Material for sequencing was peripheral blood. CDR3 sequence (DNA): TGCGCCAGCAGCTGGTCCGGGACAGCTGGAAACACCATATATTTT. Protein product: CASSWSGTAGNTIYF.